The clone carrying this T cell receptor beta chain was counted at least ten times. Its antigen is currently unknown. Germline V gene data show CDR1 as DFQATT and CDR2 as SNEGSKA (reference sequence). Between the trimmed V and J ends, which lost 6 bases and 4 bases, there was a span of 18 bases. This CDR3 region has 14 residues. This record belongs to a study of blood T cells in healthy people across ages. Study conclusions and caveats: Measured against age, TCR beta diversity per million T cells decreased in a roughly linear manner. In long-lived donors, naive CD4+ cell counts and diversity exceeded those of aged donors.

It was around 10 milliliters of peripheral blood that were drawn from each donor. Sample-barcoded 5' priming and a J-beta primer mix drove a second PCR of roughly 7 to 11 cycles. Every sample gave at least 3 million paired-end reads containing CDR3. MiXCR was run by TCRdb on the 5' RACE reads, yielding one entry per CDR3 protein. In the table there are about 640,000 distinct CDR3 sequences, approximately 30% of which are singletons. The receptor was isolated from an elderly woman in good health. The V and J genes are TRBV20-1 and TRBJ1-2; D unresolved. Sequenced sample: blood. CDR3: CSALPRLALYGYTF. CDR3 DNA: TGCAGTGCCCTACCTCGCCTGGCCCTCTATGGCTACACCTTC.